This TCR beta chain was identified in a study of T cell responses to AZD1222 COVID-19 vaccine. Study context: Second-dose schedules of about 4 or about 12 weeks were combined.

The repertoire was sequenced with immunoSEQ multiplex PCR; TCRdb's copy has only in-frame clones and lacks some. The sample carries approximately 160,000 clones, about nine tenths recorded once. A remark on this clone: The antigen is unknown.

Study-level findings and limits: Compared with day 0, the breadth and depth of the Spike-specific TCR repertoire rose significantly after two doses of AZD1222. Clonal diversity may have been underestimated in mostly white British donors. Targeting of unmutated variant regions was reportedly seen in nearly half of spike-specific TCRs.

The clonotype comes from an adult in good health. The sequencing used peripheral blood, collected on day 0 of AZD1222 vaccination.

The CDR3 region has the DNA TGTGCCAGCAGCCCCACCTCGGTGGCTGAAGCTTTCTTT. This encodes CASSPTSVAEAFF. This chain joins TRBV11-3 and TRBJ1-1; D is unclear. V lost 5 bases, J lost 6 bases, and 13 bases lay in between. The germline CDR1 and CDR2 sequences are SGHNT and YENEEA. CDR3 size: 13 residues.